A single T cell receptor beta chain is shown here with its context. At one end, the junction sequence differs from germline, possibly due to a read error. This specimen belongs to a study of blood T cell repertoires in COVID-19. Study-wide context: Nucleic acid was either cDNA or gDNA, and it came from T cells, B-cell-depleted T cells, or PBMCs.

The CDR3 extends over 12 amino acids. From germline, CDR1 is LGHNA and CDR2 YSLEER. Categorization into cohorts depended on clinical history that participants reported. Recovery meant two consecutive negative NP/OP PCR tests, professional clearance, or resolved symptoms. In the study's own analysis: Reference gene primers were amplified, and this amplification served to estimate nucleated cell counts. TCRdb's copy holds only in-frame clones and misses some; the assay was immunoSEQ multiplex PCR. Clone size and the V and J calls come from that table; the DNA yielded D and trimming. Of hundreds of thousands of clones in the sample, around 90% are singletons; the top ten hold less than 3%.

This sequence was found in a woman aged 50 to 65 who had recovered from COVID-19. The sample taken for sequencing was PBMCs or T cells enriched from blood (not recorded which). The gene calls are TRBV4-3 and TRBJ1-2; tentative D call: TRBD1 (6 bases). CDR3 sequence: CASSPGDYDYTF. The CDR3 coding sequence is TGCGCCAGCAGCCCAGGGGACTATGACTACACCTTC.